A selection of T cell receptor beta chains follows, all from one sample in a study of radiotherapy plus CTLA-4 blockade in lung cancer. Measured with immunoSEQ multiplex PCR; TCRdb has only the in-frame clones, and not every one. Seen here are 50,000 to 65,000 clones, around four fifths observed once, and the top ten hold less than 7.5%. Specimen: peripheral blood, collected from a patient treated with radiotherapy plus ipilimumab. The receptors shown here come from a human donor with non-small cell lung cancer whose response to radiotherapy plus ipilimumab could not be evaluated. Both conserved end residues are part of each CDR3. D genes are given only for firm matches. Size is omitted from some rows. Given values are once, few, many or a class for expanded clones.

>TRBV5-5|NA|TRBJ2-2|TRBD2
CASSLPGRSTGELFF
TGTGCCAGCAGCTTGCCCGGGAGGAGCACCGGGGAGCTGTTTTTT
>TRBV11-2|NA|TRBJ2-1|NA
CASSLRNRGNEQFF
TGTGCCAGCAGCTTACGGAATAGAGGGAATGAGCAGTTCTTC
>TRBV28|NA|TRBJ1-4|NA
CASSWAGHTNEKLFF
TGTGCCAGCAGCTGGGCTGGACACACTAATGAAAAACTGTTTTTT
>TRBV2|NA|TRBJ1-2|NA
CASSESGRGRTF
TGTGCCAGCAGTGAATCTGGCAGGGGCAGGACCTTC
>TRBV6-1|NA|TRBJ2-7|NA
CASLAGSYEQYF
TGTGCCAGCCTCGCCGGCTCCTACGAGCAGTACTTC
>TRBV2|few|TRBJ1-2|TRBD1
CASSGPRGLRETF
TGTGCCAGCAGTGGCCCCAGGGGGTTACGAGAAACCTTC
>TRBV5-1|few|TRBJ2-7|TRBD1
CASSLETGGLYEQYF
TGCGCCAGCAGCTTGGAGACAGGGGGTCTCTACGAGCAGTACTTC
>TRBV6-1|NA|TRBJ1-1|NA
CASSPFGQTAFF
TGTGCCAGCAGTCCCTTTGGACAGACAGCTTTCTTT
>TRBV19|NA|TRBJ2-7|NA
CASRGNDRVYEQYF
TGTGCCAGTAGGGGCAACGACAGAGTCTACGAGCAGTACTTC
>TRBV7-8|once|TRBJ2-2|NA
CASSPRTGSDTGELFF
TGTGCCAGCAGTCCCCGAACAGGGTCGGACACCGGGGAGCTGTTTTTT
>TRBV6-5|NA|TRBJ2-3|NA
CASSSSGSTDTQYF
TGTGCCAGCAGCAGTAGCGGTAGCACAGATACGCAGTATTTT
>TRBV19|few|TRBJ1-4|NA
CASSPDRGSEKLFF
TGTGCCAGTAGTCCGGACAGAGGTAGTGAAAAACTGTTTTTT
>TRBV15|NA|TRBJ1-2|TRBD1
CATSLQGAQGYTF
TGTGCCACCAGCTTGCAGGGGGCGCAGGGCTACACCTTC
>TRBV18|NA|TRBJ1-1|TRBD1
CASSPFGQGGTEAFF
TGTGCCAGCTCGCCTTTCGGACAGGGCGGAACTGAAGCTTTCTTT
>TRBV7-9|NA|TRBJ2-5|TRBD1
CASSTTGGQETQYF
TGTGCCAGCAGCACGACAGGGGGTCAAGAGACCCAGTACTTC
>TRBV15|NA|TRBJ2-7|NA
CATSRVGRGNEQYF
TGTGCCACCAGCAGGGTGGGCCGCGGGAACGAGCAGTACTTC
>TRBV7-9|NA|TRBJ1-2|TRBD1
CASIADRFYGYTF
TGTGCCAGCATTGCGGACAGGTTCTATGGCTACACCTTC
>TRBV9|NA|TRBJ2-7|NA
CASGEYEQYF
TGTGCCAGCGGAGAGTACGAGCAGTACTTC
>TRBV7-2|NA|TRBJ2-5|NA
CASSFGLQETQYF
TGTGCCAGCAGCTTCGGACTCCAAGAGACCCAGTACTTC
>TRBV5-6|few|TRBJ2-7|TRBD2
CASSLRRLAGRSYEQYF
TGTGCCAGCAGCCTACGACGACTAGCGGGACGCTCCTACGAGCAGTACTTC
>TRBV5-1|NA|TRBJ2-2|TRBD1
CASSPAGTGAGAGELFF
TGCGCCAGCAGCCCTGCCGGGACAGGGGCCGGCGCCGGGGAGCTGTTTTTT
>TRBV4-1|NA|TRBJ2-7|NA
CASSQEWRGLGSYEQYF
TGCGCCAGCAGCCAAGAATGGCGGGGCCTAGGGTCCTACGAGCAGTACTTC
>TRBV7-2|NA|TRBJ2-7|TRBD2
CASSLGGRPREQYF
TGTGCCAGCAGCTTGGGCGGGAGACCGCGGGAGCAGTACTTC
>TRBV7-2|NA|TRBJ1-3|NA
CASSLESWSGNTIYF
TGTGCCAGCAGCTTAGAGTCATGGAGCGGAAACACCATATATTTT
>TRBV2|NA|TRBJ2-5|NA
CASRFQGLGQETQYF
TGTGCCAGTCGGTTTCAGGGTCTAGGGCAAGAGACCCAGTACTTC
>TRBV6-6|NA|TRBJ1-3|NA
CASSYGRDYRNTIYF
TGTGCCAGCAGTTACGGCAGGGACTATAGAAACACCATATATTTT
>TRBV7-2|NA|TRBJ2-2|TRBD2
CASSTPGLVAGELFF
TGTGCCAGCAGCACACCGGGACTAGTTGCCGGGGAGCTGTTTTTT
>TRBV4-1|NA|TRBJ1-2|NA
CASSQVAGGGYTF
TGCGCCAGCAGCCAAGTCGCGGGTGGGGGCTACACCTTC
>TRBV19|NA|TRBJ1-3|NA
CASSLQTTFGNTIYF
TGTGCCAGTAGTTTACAGACAACCTTCGGAAACACCATATATTTT
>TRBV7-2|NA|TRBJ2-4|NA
CASSPGSRDIQYF
TGTGCCAGCAGCCCGGGGTCGAGGGACATTCAGTACTTC
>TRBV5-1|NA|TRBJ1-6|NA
CASSLGSGYNSPLHF
TGCGCCAGCAGCTTGGGGTCAGGGTATAATTCACCCCTCCACTTT
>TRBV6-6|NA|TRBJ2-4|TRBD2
CASSYVAGEGIQYF
TGTGCCAGCAGTTACGTGGCCGGGGAGGGCATTCAGTACTTC
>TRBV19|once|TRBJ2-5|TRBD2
CASKSSGGRETQYF
TGTGCCAGTAAAAGTAGCGGGGGGAGGGAGACCCAGTACTTC
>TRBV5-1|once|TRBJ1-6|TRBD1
CASSLTGGEAPLHF
TGCGCCAGCAGCTTGACAGGGGGCGAAGCACCCCTCCACTTT
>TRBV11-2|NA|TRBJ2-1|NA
CASSLDLDSYNEQFF
TGTGCCAGCAGCTTAGATCTAGACTCCTACAATGAGCAGTTCTTC
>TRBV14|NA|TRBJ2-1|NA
CASSPPRSYNEQFF
TGTGCCAGCAGCCCCCCCCGCTCCTACAATGAGCAGTTCTTC
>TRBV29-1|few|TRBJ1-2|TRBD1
CSVLRQGDLGYTF
TGCAGCGTCCTTCGCCAGGGGGATCTTGGCTACACCTTC
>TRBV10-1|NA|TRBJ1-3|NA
CASSASRSGNTIYF
TGCGCCAGCAGTGCGAGTCGCTCTGGAAACACCATATATTTT
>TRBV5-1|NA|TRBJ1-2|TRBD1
CASNPRGTGGGYTF
TGCGCCAGCAACCCCCGAGGGACAGGGGGAGGCTACACCTTC
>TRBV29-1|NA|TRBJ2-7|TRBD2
CSVVPSGPYEQYF
TGCAGCGTTGTTCCTAGCGGTCCCTACGAGCAGTACTTC
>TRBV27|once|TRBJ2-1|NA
CASSFGAGASSYNEQFF
TGTGCCAGCAGTTTTGGGGCGGGGGCCAGCTCCTACAATGAGCAGTTCTTC
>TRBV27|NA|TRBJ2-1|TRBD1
CASSRTGAYNEQFF
TGTGCCAGCAGCCGGACAGGGGCCTACAATGAGCAGTTCTTC
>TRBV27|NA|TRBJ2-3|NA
CASSRDFSTDTQYF
TGTGCCAGCAGTCGAGACTTTAGCACAGATACGCAGTATTTT
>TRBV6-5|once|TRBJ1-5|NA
CASSYSGRGGQPQHF
TGTGCCAGCAGTTACTCGGGTCGAGGGGGTCAGCCCCAGCATTTT
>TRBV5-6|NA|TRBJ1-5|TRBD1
CASSSWDRGIGNQPQHF
TGTGCCAGCAGCTCATGGGACAGGGGGATAGGGAATCAGCCCCAGCATTTT
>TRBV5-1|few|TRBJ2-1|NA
CASSLGSGPSSYNEQFF
TGCGCCAGCAGCTTGGGCAGCGGCCCTAGCTCCTACAATGAGCAGTTCTTC
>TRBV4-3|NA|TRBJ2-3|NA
CASSQEGGSTDTQYF
TGCGCCAGCAGCCAAGAAGGAGGGAGCACAGATACGCAGTATTTT
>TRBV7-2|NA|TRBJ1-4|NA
CASSLERGNEKLFF
TGTGCCAGCAGCTTGGAAAGGGGTAATGAAAAACTGTTTTTT
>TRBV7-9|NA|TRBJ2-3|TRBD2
CASVAGVTTDTQYF
TGTGCCTCAGTAGCGGGGGTTACCACAGATACGCAGTATTTT
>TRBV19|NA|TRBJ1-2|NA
CASSTGNNNFHGYTF
TGTGCCAGTAGTACAGGGAACAATAACTTCCATGGCTACACCTTC
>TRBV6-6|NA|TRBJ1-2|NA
CASSYRAGEGYTF
TGTGCCAGCAGTTACAGGGCAGGGGAGGGCTACACCTTC
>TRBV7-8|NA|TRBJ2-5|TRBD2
CASSLDRREIWTQYF
TGTGCCAGCAGCTTAGACAGGCGGGAGATATGGACCCAGTACTTC
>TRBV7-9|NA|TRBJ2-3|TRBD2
CASSLALLAGTDTQYF
TGTGCCAGCAGCTTAGCGCTGCTAGCGGGCACAGATACGCAGTATTTT
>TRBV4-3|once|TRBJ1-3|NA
CASSQDFGGISGNTIYF
TGCGCCAGCAGCCAAGATTTTGGCGGAATCTCTGGAAACACCATATATTTT
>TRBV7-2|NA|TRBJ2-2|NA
CASSSIVVTGELFF
TGTGCCAGCAGCTCCATAGTAGTAACCGGGGAGCTGTTTTTT
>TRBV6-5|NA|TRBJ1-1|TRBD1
CASTLQQGARAEAFF
TGTGCCAGCACCCTTCAACAGGGGGCTAGGGCTGAAGCTTTCTTT
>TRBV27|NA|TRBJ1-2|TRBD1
CASSLRTGTNYGYTF
TGTGCCAGCAGTTTAAGGACAGGAACTAACTATGGCTACACCTTC